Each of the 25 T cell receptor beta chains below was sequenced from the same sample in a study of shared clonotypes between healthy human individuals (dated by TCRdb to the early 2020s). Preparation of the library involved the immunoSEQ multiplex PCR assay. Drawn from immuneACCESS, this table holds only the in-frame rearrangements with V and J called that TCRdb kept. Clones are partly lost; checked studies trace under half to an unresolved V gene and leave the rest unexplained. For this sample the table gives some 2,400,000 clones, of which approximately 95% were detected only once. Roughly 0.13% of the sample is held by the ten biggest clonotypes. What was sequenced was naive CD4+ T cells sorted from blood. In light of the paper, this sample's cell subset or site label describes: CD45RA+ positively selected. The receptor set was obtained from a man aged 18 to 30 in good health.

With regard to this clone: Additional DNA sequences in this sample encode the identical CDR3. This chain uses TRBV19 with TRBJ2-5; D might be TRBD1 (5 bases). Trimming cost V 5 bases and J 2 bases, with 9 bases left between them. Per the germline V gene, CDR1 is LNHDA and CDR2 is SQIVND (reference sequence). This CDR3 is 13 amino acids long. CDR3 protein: CASSRTNQETQYF. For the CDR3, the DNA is TGTGCCAGTAGTCGGACAAATCAAGAGACCCAGTACTTC.

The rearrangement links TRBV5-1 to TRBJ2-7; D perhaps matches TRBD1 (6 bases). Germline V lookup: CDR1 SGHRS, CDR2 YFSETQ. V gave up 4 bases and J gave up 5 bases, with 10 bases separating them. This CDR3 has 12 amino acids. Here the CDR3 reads CASSVWGHEQYF. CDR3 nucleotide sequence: TGCGCCAGCAGCGTATGGGGGCACGAGCAGTACTTC.

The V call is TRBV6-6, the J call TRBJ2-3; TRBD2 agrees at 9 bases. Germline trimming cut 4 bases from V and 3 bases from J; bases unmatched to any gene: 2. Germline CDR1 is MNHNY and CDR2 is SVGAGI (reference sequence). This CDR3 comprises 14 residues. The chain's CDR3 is CASSFGLATDTQYF. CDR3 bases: TGTGCCAGCAGTTTCGGACTAGCGACAGATACGCAGTATTTT.

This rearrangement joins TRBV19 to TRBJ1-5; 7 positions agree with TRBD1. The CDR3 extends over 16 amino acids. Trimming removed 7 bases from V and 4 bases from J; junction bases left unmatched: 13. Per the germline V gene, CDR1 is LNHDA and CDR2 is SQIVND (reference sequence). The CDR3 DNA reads TGTGCCAGTAAGGGGGCCCGGGACAGAGCTAATCAGCCCCAGCATTTT. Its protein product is CASKGARDRANQPQHF.

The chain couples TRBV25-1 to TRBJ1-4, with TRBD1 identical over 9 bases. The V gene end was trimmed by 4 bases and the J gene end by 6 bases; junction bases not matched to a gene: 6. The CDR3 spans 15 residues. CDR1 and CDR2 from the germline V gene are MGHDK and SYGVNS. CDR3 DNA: TGTGCCAGCAGTGCCCCGGGACAGGGACATGAAAAACTGTTTTTT. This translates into CASSAPGQGHEKLFF.

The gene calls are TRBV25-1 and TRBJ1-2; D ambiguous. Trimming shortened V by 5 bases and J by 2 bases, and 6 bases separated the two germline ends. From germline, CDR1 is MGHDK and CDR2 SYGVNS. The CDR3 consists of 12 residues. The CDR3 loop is CASSWQNYGYTF. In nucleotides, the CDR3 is TGTGCCAGCAGTTGGCAGAACTATGGCTACACCTTC.

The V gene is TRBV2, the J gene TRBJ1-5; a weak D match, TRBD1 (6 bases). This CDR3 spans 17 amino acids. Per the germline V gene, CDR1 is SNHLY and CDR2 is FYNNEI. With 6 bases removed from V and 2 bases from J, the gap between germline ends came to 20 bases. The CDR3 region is CASSPPGQGQGNQPQHF. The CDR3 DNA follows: TGTGCCAGCAGCCCACCCGGGCAGGGGCAAGGCAATCAGCCCCAGCATTTT.

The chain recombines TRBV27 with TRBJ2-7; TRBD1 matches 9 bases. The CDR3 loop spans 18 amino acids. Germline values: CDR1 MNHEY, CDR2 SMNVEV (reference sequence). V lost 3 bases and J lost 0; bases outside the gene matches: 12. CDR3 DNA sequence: TGTGCCAGCAGTTTTTTCTTCCTTGGGACAGGGAGCTCCTACGAGCAGTACTTC. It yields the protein CASSFFFLGTGSSYEQYF.

This CDR3 is CASGMAGQTFSPLHF. The CDR3 DNA sequence: TGTGCCAGCGGGATGGCGGGACAGACCTTTTCACCCCTCCACTTT. The V call is TRBV2, the J call TRBJ1-6; 7 positions match TRBD1. Trimming removed 8 bases from V and 9 bases from J; junction bases left unmatched: 13. Germline V gene data show CDR1 as SNHLY and CDR2 as FYNNEI. The CDR3 runs 15 residues.

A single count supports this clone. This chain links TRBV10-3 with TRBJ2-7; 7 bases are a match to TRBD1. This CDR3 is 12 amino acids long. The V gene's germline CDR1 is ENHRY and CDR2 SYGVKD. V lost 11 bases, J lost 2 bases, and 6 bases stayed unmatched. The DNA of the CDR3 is TGTGCCTTTGGACAGGCCCCCTACGAGCAGTACTTC. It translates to CAFGQAPYEQYF.

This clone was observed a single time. Here the CDR3 reads CASSAGGSGSDEQYF. DNA of the CDR3: TGTGCCAGCAGCGCCGGCGGTAGCGGGAGCGACGAGCAGTACTTC. This chain joins TRBV5-4 and TRBJ2-7; 9 bases fit TRBD2. V was pared by 4 bases and J by 5 bases, with 10 bases of the junction left unmatched. This CDR3 spans 15 amino acids. CDR1 is SGHNT and CDR2 is YYREEE in the germline V gene (reference sequence).

The CDR3 loop is CASSLEGGNNSPLHF. The CDR3 DNA reads as TGTGCCAGCAGCTTGGAGGGGGGAAATAATTCACCCCTCCACTTT. The chain is built from TRBV5-4 and TRBJ1-6, with TRBD1 as a possible D gene (6 bases). Trimming took off 0 bases at V and 5 bases at J, with 9 bases between the two ends. The CDR3 length is 15 residues. Per the germline V gene, CDR1 is SGHNT and CDR2 is YYREEE (reference sequence).

CDR3 loop: CASKQKQGNTEAFF. The CDR3 bases are TGTGCCAGCAAACAGAAACAGGGGAACACTGAAGCTTTCTTT. This chain uses TRBV2 with TRBJ1-1; D is perhaps TRBD1 (6 bases). Trimming stripped 7 bases from V and 1 base from J, with 13 bases between. CDR1 and CDR2 (germline): SNHLY, FYNNEI. The CDR3 has 14 amino acids.

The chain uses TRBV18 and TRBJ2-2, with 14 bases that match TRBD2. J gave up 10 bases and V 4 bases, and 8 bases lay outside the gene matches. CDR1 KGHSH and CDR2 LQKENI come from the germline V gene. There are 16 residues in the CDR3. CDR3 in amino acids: CASSLGLAGGLSELFF. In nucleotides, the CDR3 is TGTGCCAGCTCACTTGGACTAGCGGGGGGACTCTCGGAGCTGTTTTTT.

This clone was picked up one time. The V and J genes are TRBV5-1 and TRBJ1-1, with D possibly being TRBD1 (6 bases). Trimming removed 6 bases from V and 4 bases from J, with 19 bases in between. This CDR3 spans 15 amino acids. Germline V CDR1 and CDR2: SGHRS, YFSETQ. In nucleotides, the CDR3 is TGCGCCAGCACCCTGGTAGGGGGGCCGGGCACTGAAGCTTTCTTT. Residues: CASTLVGGPGTEAFF.

This chain's CDR3 is CASSFGTSGTRRDTQYF. CDR3 sequence (DNA): TGCGCCAGCAGCTTCGGGACTAGCGGGACAAGACGGGATACGCAGTATTTT. The J gene is TRBJ2-3, the V gene TRBV5-1, with 13 bases aligning to TRBD2. V was clipped by 2 bases and J by 6 bases; unmatched bases: 9. The germline CDR1 and CDR2 sequences are SGHRS and YFSETQ. This CDR3 is built from 17 residues.

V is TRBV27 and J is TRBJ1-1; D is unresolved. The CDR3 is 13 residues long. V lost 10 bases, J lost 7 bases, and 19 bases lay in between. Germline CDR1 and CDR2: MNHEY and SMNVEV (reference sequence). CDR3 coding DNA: TGTGCCACCCAAACCCGAACCCCCGGTGAAGCTTTCTTT. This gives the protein CATQTRTPGEAFF.

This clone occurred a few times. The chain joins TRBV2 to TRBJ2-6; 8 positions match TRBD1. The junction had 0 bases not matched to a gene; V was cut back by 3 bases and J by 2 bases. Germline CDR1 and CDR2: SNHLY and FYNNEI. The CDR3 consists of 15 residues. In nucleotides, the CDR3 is TGTGCCAGCAGTGAGGACAGGGCTGGGGCCAACGTCCTGACTTTC. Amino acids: CASSEDRAGANVLTF.

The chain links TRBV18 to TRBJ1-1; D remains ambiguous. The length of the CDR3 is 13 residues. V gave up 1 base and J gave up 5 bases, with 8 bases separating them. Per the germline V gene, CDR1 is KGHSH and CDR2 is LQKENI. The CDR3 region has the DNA TGTGCCAGCTCACCACGAGCGGGGACTGAAGCTTTCTTT. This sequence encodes CASSPRAGTEAFF.

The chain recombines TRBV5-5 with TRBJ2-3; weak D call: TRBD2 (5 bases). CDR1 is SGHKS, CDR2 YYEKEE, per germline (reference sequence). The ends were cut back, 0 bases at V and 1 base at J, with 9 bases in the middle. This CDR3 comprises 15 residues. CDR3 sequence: CASSLEGRGTDTQYF. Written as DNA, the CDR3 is TGTGCCAGCAGCTTGGAAGGGCGGGGCACAGATACGCAGTATTTT.

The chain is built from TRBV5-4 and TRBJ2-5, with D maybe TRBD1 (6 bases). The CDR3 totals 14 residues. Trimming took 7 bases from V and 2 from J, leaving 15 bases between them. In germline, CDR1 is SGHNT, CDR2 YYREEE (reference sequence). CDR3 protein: CASGRDTLQETQYF. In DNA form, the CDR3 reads TGTGCCAGCGGCCGGGACACTCTTCAAGAGACCCAGTACTTC.

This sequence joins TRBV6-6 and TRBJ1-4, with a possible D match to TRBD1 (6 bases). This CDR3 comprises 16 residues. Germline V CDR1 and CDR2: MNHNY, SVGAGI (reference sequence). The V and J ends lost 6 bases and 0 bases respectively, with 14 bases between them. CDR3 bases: TGTGCCAGCAGGCCCCAGGGGTTTGCAACTAATGAAAAACTGTTTTTT. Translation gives CASRPQGFATNEKLFF.

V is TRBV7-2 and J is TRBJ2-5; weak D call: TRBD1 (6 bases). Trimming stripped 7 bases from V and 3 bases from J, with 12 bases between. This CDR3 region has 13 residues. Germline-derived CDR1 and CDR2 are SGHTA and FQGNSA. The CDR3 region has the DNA TGTGCCAGCACCCGCAACAGGGAAGAGACCCAGTACTTC. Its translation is CASTRNREETQYF.

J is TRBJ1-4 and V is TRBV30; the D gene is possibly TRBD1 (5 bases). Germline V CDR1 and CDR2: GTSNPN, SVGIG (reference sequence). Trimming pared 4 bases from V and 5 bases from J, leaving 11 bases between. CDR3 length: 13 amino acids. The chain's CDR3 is CAWNAGLNEKLFF. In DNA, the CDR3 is TGTGCCTGGAATGCAGGGCTCAATGAAAAACTGTTTTTT.

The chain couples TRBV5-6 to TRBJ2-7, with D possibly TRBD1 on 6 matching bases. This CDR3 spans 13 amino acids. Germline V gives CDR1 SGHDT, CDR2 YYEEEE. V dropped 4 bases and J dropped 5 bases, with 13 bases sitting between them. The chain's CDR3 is CASSPGTLHEQYF. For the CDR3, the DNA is TGTGCCAGCAGCCCAGGGACACTCCACGAGCAGTACTTC.